Reported below is one T cell receptor beta chain. As yet, its antigen is unknown. Germline CDR1 SQVTM, CDR2 ANQGSEA. The junction had 8 bases not matched to a gene; V was cut back by 4 bases and J by 2 bases. This CDR3 contains 15 residues. Related graft donors supplied nonmyeloablative bone marrow transplants, and mixed chimerism was transient. This sample is part of a study of Tregs in tolerant kidney transplant recipients. Using immunoSEQ multiplex PCR, the repertoire was profiled, and TCRdb retains in-frame clones only, with some absent. The sample consists of tens of thousands of clones, around 90% of them appearing once. Points from the study as a whole: Donor-specific Treg expansion exceeded global Treg expansion in tolerant patients, suggesting antigen drive. Findings come from small patient numbers and require larger validation.

Sequences were derived from CD4+ T cells from blood (PBMCs), sampled 24 months after the transplant. V is TRBV29-1 and J is TRBJ1-1, with 9 bases that match TRBD1. This TCR derives from a human patient who received a combined kidney and bone marrow transplant. Some T cells could come from the graft donor. CDR3 sequence: CSVVGQGSGNTEAFF. In DNA form, the CDR3 reads TGCAGCGTTGTTGGACAGGGGAGTGGAAACACTGAAGCTTTCTTT.